A selection of T cell receptor beta chains follows, all from one sample in a study of PD-L1 blockade in urothelial cancer. Here immunoSEQ multiplex PCR was the method, and the copy in TCRdb shows in-frame clones only, minus some. The table lists about 38,000 clones, around 85% of them singletons. The sequences come from PBMCs, collected around atezolizumab (anti-PD-L1) treatment. The origin of the receptors is a man older than 75 with urothelial cancer. Each CDR3 is given with its conserved first and last residue. D genes are given only for firm matches. Expanded clones get a size class; other rows say once, few or many, or leave the size out.

d_call j_call v_call clone_size cdr3_aa cdr3_nt
TRBD2 TRBJ2-1 TRBV11-2 - CASSLVSSGVYNEQFF TGTGCCAGCAGCTTAGTTTCTAGCGGGGTTTACAATGAGCAGTTCTTC
- TRBJ2-2 TRBV5-1 - CASSLISGANTGELFF TGCGCCAGCAGCTTGATTAGCGGAGCCAACACCGGGGAGCTGTTTTTT
TRBD2 TRBJ2-1 TRBV9 - CASSVSSGRLGEQFF TGTGCCAGCAGCGTATCTAGCGGGAGATTGGGGGAGCAGTTCTTC
TRBD1 TRBJ2-4 TRBV18 few CASSPPSRQGAQYF TGTGCCAGCTCACCACCATCTCGGCAGGGGGCACAGTACTTC
- TRBJ1-1 TRBV7-9 - CASTPPSNTEAFF TGTGCCAGCACCCCTCCCTCGAACACTGAAGCTTTCTTT
TRBD2 TRBJ2-2 TRBV2 - CASRLAGGTGELFF TGTGCCAGCAGACTAGCGGGAGGAACCGGGGAGCTGTTTTTT
TRBD1 TRBJ2-3 TRBV28 once CASSNRGSTDTQYF TGTGCCAGCAGTAACAGGGGTAGCACAGATACGCAGTATTTT
- TRBJ1-1 TRBV1 once CTSSQDREDRVNTEAFF TGCACCAGCAGCCAAGATAGGGAGGACAGGGTGAACACTGAAGCTTTCTTT
- TRBJ1-2 TRBV5-4 - CASSPSTQGSTDGYTF TGTGCCAGCAGCCCCTCCACACAGGGTTCCACAGATGGCTACACCTTC
- TRBJ2-7 TRBV6-6 - CASSYTSGQNYEQYF TGTGCCAGCAGTTACACCTCCGGACAGAACTACGAGCAGTACTTC
- TRBJ2-1 TRBV9 - CASSVEEGYNEQFF TGTGCCAGCAGCGTAGAGGAGGGATACAATGAGCAGTTCTTC
- TRBJ2-1 TRBV6-5 - CASSYKNSKQFF TGTGCCAGCAGTTACAAGAACTCCAAGCAGTTCTTC
- TRBJ2-1 TRBV7-2 - CASSFLVNEQFF TGTGCCAGCAGCTTTTTAGTCAATGAGCAGTTCTTC
- TRBJ1-1 TRBV6-5 - CASSLTDSKGTEAFF TGTGCCAGCAGCCTTACCGACAGCAAAGGGACTGAAGCTTTCTTT
- TRBJ2-7 TRBV7-9 - CASSAGTGTYEQYF TGTGCCAGCAGTGCGGGGACGGGAACCTACGAGCAGTACTTC
- TRBJ1-2 TRBV9 - CASSPQDGVYGYTF TGTGCCAGCAGCCCCCAAGACGGAGTCTATGGCTACACCTTC
- TRBJ2-7 TRBV5-1 - CASRGPKTSSYEQYF TGCGCCAGCAGGGGGCCAAAAACCAGCTCCTACGAGCAGTACTTC
- TRBJ2-6 TRBV2 - CASSTEGSGANVLTF TGTGCCAGCAGTACCGAGGGATCCGGGGCCAACGTCCTGACTTTC
- TRBJ2-7 TRBV20-1 - CSAAREYEQYF TGCAGTGCCGCCCGGGAATACGAGCAGTACTTC
- TRBJ1-1 TRBV18 - CASSLGTVNTEAFF TGTGCCAGCTCCCTCGGGACTGTGAACACTGAAGCTTTCTTT
TRBD2 TRBJ2-7 TRBV10-2 - CASRSVGLVGEQYF TGCGCCAGCAGGAGTGTGGGACTAGTTGGCGAGCAGTACTTC
TRBD2 TRBJ2-5 TRBV30 - CAWELAGVGTQYF TGTGCCTGGGAACTAGCGGGCGTTGGGACCCAGTACTTC
- TRBJ1-2 TRBV4-1 few CASSQRQTGNYGYTF TGCGCCAGCAGCCAAAGACAGACAGGAAACTATGGCTACACCTTC
TRBD2 TRBJ2-3 TRBV5-1 once CASSSGPGTSGSTDTQYF TGCGCCAGCAGCTCTGGACCCGGGACTAGCGGGAGCACAGATACGCAGTATTTT
TRBD1 TRBJ1-2 TRBV7-2 - CASSLGGQGTVGGYTF TGTGCCAGCAGCTTAGGGGGACAGGGTACAGTGGGGGGCTACACCTTC
- TRBJ1-5 TRBV7-2 - CASSTRTGQPQHF TGTGCCAGCAGCACCCGGACGGGACAGCCCCAGCATTTT
TRBD1 TRBJ1-5 TRBV19 once CASRSQGAWSQPQHF TGTGCCAGTAGATCCCAGGGGGCCTGGAGTCAGCCCCAGCATTTT
TRBD2 TRBJ2-3 TRBV7-2 - CASRIAGATDTQYF TGTGCCAGCAGAATAGCGGGAGCAACAGATACGCAGTATTTT
- TRBJ2-5 TRBV10-3 - CAIQGGGETQYF TGTGCCATCCAAGGGGGGGGCGAGACCCAGTACTTC
TRBD2 TRBJ2-4 TRBV7-2 - CASSLAQGLTIGTIQYF TGTGCCAGCAGCTTAGCGCAGGGACTAACAATTGGAACCATTCAGTACTTC
TRBD1 TRBJ1-4 TRBV7-9 - CASSLGQANEKLFF TGTGCCAGCAGCTTGGGACAGGCTAATGAAAAACTGTTTTTT
TRBD1 TRBJ2-2 TRBV5-1 - CASRPTGTSNTGELFF TGCGCCAGCAGACCGACAGGGACCTCGAACACCGGGGAGCTGTTTTTT
TRBD2 TRBJ2-2 TRBV9 once CASSPRRKRDTNTGELFF TGTGCCAGCAGCCCTCGGAGGAAGCGGGATACGAACACCGGGGAGCTGTTTTTT
TRBD1 TRBJ1-2 TRBV30 once CAWVGQEGGYTF TGTGCCTGGGTGGGACAGGAAGGGGGCTACACCTTC
TRBD2 TRBJ2-7 TRBV6-1 - CASSVGLAGAYEQYF TGTGCCAGCAGCGTAGGACTAGCGGGAGCGTACGAGCAGTACTTC
TRBD1 TRBJ1-5 TRBV27 once CASSAGTGGQPQHF TGTGCCAGCAGTGCCGGGACAGGGGGTCAGCCCCAGCATTTT
- TRBJ1-2 TRBV21-1 - CASSKRNRGEGYTF TGTGCCAGCAGTAAGCGGAACAGGGGGGAAGGCTACACCTTC
TRBD2 TRBJ2-2 TRBV11-3 - CASSLGQAGGRTGELFF TGTGCCAGCAGCTTAGGCCAAGCGGGAGGTCGGACCGGGGAGCTGTTTTTT
- TRBJ1-3 TRBV6-5 - CASQNSGNTIYF TGTGCCAGCCAGAACTCTGGAAACACCATATATTTT
- TRBJ2-7 TRBV5-5 - CASSRYPGEGEQYF TGTGCCAGCAGCCGTTACCCAGGGGAGGGCGAGCAGTACTTC
- TRBJ2-6 TRBV5-5 - CASSLSWSSGANVLTF TGTGCCAGCAGCTTGTCCTGGAGCTCTGGGGCCAACGTCCTGACTTTC
- TRBJ2-1 TRBV27 large CASSQDRNNEQFF TGTGCCAGCAGTCAGGACAGAAACAATGAGCAGTTCTTC
- TRBJ2-5 TRBV5-1 - CASSLFGGLEETQYF TGCGCCAGCAGCTTATTCGGGGGATTGGAAGAGACCCAGTACTTC
- TRBJ1-1 TRBV19 - CASSPRDSLNTEAFF TGTGCCAGTAGTCCCCGCGACAGTCTCAACACTGAAGCTTTCTTT
- TRBJ2-4 TRBV5-1 - CASSLAGYGNIQYF TGCGCCAGCAGCTTGGCGGGGTACGGAAACATTCAGTACTTC
- TRBJ1-5 TRBV7-2 few CASSLAGQPQHF TGTGCCAGCAGCTTAGCGGGCCAGCCCCAGCATTTT
- TRBJ2-7 TRBV4-1 once CASSPQMMAVNYEQYF TGCGCCAGCAGTCCCCAAATGATGGCGGTAAACTACGAGCAGTACTTC
TRBD1 TRBJ1-1 TRBV28 - CASSFLQGVTEAFF TGTGCCAGCAGTTTTTTACAGGGGGTAACTGAAGCTTTCTTT
TRBD1 TRBJ1-5 TRBV2 - CASRVDRAGNQPQHF TGTGCCAGCAGGGTAGACAGGGCCGGCAATCAGCCCCAGCATTTT
- TRBJ2-1 TRBV5-5 - CASSLDRYNEQFF TGTGCCAGCAGCTTGGACAGATACAATGAGCAGTTCTTC
TRBD2 TRBJ2-7 TRBV7-2 - CASSLAGDEQYF TGTGCCAGCTCGCTAGCGGGAGACGAGCAGTACTTC
- TRBJ2-7 TRBV7-2 - CASSTNRVAYEQYF TGTGCCAGCAGCACTAACCGGGTTGCCTACGAGCAGTACTTC
TRBD1 TRBJ1-4 TRBV7-2 - CASSLGGTGRQKLFF TGTGCCAGCAGCTTAGGAGGGACAGGGCGGCAAAAACTGTTTTTT
TRBD1 TRBJ2-2 TRBV5-1 - CASSFTIQQGTGELFF TGCGCCAGCAGCTTTACAATACAACAGGGGACCGGGGAGCTGTTTTTT
TRBD1 TRBJ1-2 TRBV28 - CASTTGGGLGYTF TGTGCCAGCACCACCGGAGGGGGCTTGGGCTACACCTTC
TRBD1 TRBJ1-2 TRBV29-1 - CSVTGTGIGGYTF TGCAGCGTTACCGGGACAGGGATCGGTGGCTACACCTTC
TRBD1 TRBJ1-3 TRBV11-2 - CASSEGAWIFSGNTIYF TGTGCCAGCAGCGAGGGGGCATGGATCTTCTCTGGAAACACCATATATTTT